The 9 T cell receptor beta chains in this list originate from one sample, sequenced in a study of blood T cell repertoires in COVID-19. TCRdb's copy holds only in-frame clones and misses some; the assay was immunoSEQ multiplex PCR. This sample has under 130,000 clones; more than 80% occur once, and the top ten carry 9.5% to 15%. The material sequenced was peripheral blood. These receptors were taken from a human donor in a cohort sampled during active COVID-19.

This chain joins TRBV2 and TRBJ1-1; D remains ambiguous. This CDR3 contains 13 residues. Trimming stripped 6 bases from V and 0 bases from J, with 8 bases between. Germline-derived CDR1 and CDR2 are SNHLY and FYNNEI. The CDR3 region is CASRETVNTEAFF. The CDR3 DNA sequence: TGTGCCAGCAGGGAAACAGTGAACACTGAAGCTTTCTTT.

Details on this clone: The junction differs from germline at one of its ends, possibly a read error. This chain connects TRBV11-2 to TRBJ2-1; D is possibly TRBD1 or TRBD2 (5 bases each). The CDR3 is 15 amino acids. Germline loops: CDR1 SGHAT, CDR2 FQNNGV. CDR3 in DNA: TGTGCGAGCAGGGTCTCGGGGTCCGGGTTGAATGAGCAGTTCTTC. Translating it yields CASRVSGSGLNEQFF.

The chain is built from TRBV19 and TRBJ1-5; perhaps TRBD1 as D (6 bases). The CDR3 extends over 16 amino acids. Germline CDR1 reads LNHDA; CDR2 reads SQIVND (reference sequence). The germline V and J ends were trimmed by 8 bases and 2 bases, with 19 bases remaining between them. The CDR3 DNA is TGTGCCAGTCTTTCCCTCACAGGGAGTGGCAATCAGCCCCAGCATTTT. Amino acids: CASLSLTGSGNQPQHF. The variable domain in full, with the rest retrieved from reference TRBV19 and TRBJ1-5, is DGGITQSPKYLFRKEGQNVTLSCEQNLNHDAMYWYRQDPGQGLRLIYYSQIVNDFQKGDIAEGYSVSREKKESFPLTVTSAQKNPTAFYLCASLSLTGSGNQPQHFGDGTRLSIL.

The chain couples TRBV6-5 to TRBJ1-5, with D tentatively TRBD1 (6 bases). From germline, CDR1 is MNHEY and CDR2 SVGAGI. The CDR3 is 15 amino acids. V was pared by 7 bases and J by 7 bases, with 20 bases between. The CDR3 is CASINEGGARQPQHF. DNA for the CDR3: TGTGCCAGCATCAACGAGGGGGGGGCCCGGCAGCCCCAGCATTTT.

The chain employs TRBV6-1 and TRBJ1-5; D may be TRBD1 (6 bases). The CDR3 runs to 14 residues. The ends were cut back, 0 bases at V and 11 bases at J, with 14 bases in the middle. Germline assignment: CDR1 MNHNS and CDR2 SASEGT. CDR3 nucleotides: TGTGCCAGCAGTGAAGCGAGGGGGTCATTTTCCCAGCATTTT. It codes for CASSEARGSFSQHF.

The sample holds a few counts of this clone. CDR3 protein: CASSHESRQVFYEQYF. CDR3 in DNA: TGCGCCAGCAGCCACGAATCAAGACAGGTTTTCTACGAGCAGTACTTC. V gene TRBV4-1 combines with J gene TRBJ2-7, with D perhaps matching TRBD1 (6 bases). Germline V gene data show CDR1 as MGHRA and CDR2 as YSYEKL. The V end lost 3 bases, the J end lost 3 bases, and 18 bases lay between the germline ends. This CDR3 region has 16 residues.

This chain uses TRBV4-1 with TRBJ1-2; perhaps TRBD1 as D (5 bases). CDR3 length: 13 residues. The V gene's germline CDR1 is MGHRA and CDR2 YSYEKL. V lost 1 base, J lost 4 bases, and 7 bases lay in between. CDR3 nucleotide sequence: TGCGCCAGCAGCCAAGCGGGGGGCTATGGCTACACCTTC. This codes for CASSQAGGYGYTF.

The CDR3 loop reads CASSLGGDQPQHF. In DNA, the CDR3 is TGTGCCAGCAGCTTAGGGGGAGATCAGCCCCAGCATTTT. The chain links TRBV7-9 to TRBJ1-5, with D unresolved. CDR1 is SEHNR and CDR2 is FQNEAQ in the germline V gene (reference sequence). This CDR3 has 13 amino acids. The ends were cut back, 1 base at V and 5 bases at J, with 6 bases in the middle.

The rearrangement uses TRBV7-3 and TRBJ2-1, with 14 bases identical to TRBD2. The CDR3 consists of 14 residues. Germline V gene lookup returns CDR1 SGHTA and CDR2 FQGTGA. Unmatched junction bases numbered 4, after V lost 8 bases and J lost 7 bases. Written as DNA, the CDR3 is TGTGCCAGCCGGGGGACTAGCGGGGGAAATGAGCAGTTCTTC. As protein: CASRGTSGGNEQFF.